This TCR beta chain was observed in a study of blood T cell repertoires in COVID-19. Study summary: In each case, the material was cDNA or gDNA derived from T cells, B-cell-depleted T cells, or PBMCs.

This clone has just one count. Germline trimming cut 4 bases from V and 8 bases from J; bases unmatched to any gene: 8. The CDR3 length is 15 residues. Germline-derived CDR1 and CDR2 are SGHRS and YFSETQ. The repertoire was sequenced with immunoSEQ multiplex PCR; TCRdb's copy has only in-frame clones and lacks some. The repertoire holds approximately 360,000 clones, over 75% seen once, with approximately 1% in the top ten. The J gene is TRBJ1-6, the V gene TRBV5-1; 8 nucleotides match TRBD1. Sequencing input: PBMCs or T cells enriched from blood (not recorded which). This clonotype originated in a woman in her twenties or thirties with acute COVID-19. CDR3 loop: CASSPLGTGDSPLHF. CDR3 sequence (DNA): TGCGCCAGCAGCCCCCTGGGGACAGGTGATTCACCCCTCCACTTT.